The clone carrying this T cell receptor beta chain was counted between two and nine times. From germline, CDR1 is SGHTA and CDR2 FQGTGA. The CDR3 is 16 amino acids. Germline trimming cut 6 bases from V and 0 bases from J; bases unmatched to any gene: 4. TCRdb re-called the 5' RACE reads through MiXCR, storing one row per CDR3 protein. This table holds over 600,000 distinct CDR3 sequences, 21% found once. The source of the sample is a study of identical twins. The same data also went into a second study, on T cells expressing NK-cell markers. According to that study: Sorted CD3+CD56+NKG2C+, CD3+CD56+NKG2C- and CD3+CD56-NKG2C+ T-cell subsets were beta-chain profiled. HCMV serostatus: most of the eight sequenced donors positive, one negative.

The V gene is TRBV7-3, the J gene TRBJ2-2; 10 bases are shared with TRBD2. This receptor was obtained from a young woman in good health. Sequenced: PBMCs. Written as DNA, the CDR3 is TGTGCCAGCAGTCCTAGCGGGGGCTCGAACACCGGGGAGCTGTTTTTT. This encodes CASSPSGGSNTGELFF.